This TCR beta chain was sequenced for a study of blood T cell repertoires in COVID-19. Study-level background: Acute-phase and convalescent COVID-19 samples originated in the United States, Italy and Spain. PBMCs, B-cell-depleted T cells, or T cells were the source of the cDNA or gDNA that made up the material.

Per the study methods: Using reference gene primer amplification, nucleated cell counts were estimated. Clones were sequenced by immunoSEQ multiplex PCR, and TCRdb holds only the in-frame ones, with some missing. The DNA was the basis for D and trimming; V, J and clone size are from that table. The table shows more than 150,000 clones, with roughly 76% occurring only once. V dropped 6 bases and J dropped 5; count of bases not matched to a gene: 7. From germline, CDR1 is SGHTA and CDR2 FQGTGA. The CDR3 spans 15 residues. The source of this sequence is a woman of 80 years or more with COVID-19, enrolled during active disease. The rearrangement links TRBV7-3 to TRBJ1-6, with 7 bases that match TRBD1. The sample taken for sequencing was peripheral blood. CDR3 loop: CASSLTGRNNSPLHF. For the CDR3, the DNA is TGTGCCAGCAGTCTGACAGGGAGGAATAATTCACCCCTCCACTTT.